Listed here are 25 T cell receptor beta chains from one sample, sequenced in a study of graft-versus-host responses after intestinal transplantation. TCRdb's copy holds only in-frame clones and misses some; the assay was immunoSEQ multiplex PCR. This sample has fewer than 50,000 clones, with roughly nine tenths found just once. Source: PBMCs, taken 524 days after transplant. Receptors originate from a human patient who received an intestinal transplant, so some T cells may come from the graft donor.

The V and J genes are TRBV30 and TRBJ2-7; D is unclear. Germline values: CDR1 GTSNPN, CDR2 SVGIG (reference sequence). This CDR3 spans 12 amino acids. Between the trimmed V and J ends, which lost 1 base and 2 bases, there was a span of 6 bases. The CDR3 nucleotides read TGTGCCTGGAGTGAGGGCCCCTACGAGCAGTACTTC. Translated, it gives CAWSEGPYEQYF.

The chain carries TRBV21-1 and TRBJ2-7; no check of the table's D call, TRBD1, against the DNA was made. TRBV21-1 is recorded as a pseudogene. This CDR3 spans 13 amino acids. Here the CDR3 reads CASSNDRTYEQYF. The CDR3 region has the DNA TGTGCCAGCAGCAACGACAGGACCTACGAGCAGTACTTC.

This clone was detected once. The chain's CDR3 is CASSPPSVGPASTDTQYF. The CDR3 DNA sequence: TGTGCCAGCAGTCCCCCTAGCGTGGGCCCCGCTAGCACAGATACGCAGTATTTT. This chain links TRBV28 with TRBJ2-3, with D possibly TRBD2 on 6 matching bases. Germline V gives CDR1 MDHEN, CDR2 SYDVKM. This CDR3 region has 18 residues. V lost 5 bases, J lost 0 bases, and 21 bases lay in between.

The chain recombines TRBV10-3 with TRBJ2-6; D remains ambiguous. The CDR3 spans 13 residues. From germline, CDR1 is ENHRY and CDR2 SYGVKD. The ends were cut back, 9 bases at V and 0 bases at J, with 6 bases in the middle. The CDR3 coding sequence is TGTGCCATTACAAGCTCTGGGGCCAACGTCCTGACTTTC. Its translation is CAITSSGANVLTF.

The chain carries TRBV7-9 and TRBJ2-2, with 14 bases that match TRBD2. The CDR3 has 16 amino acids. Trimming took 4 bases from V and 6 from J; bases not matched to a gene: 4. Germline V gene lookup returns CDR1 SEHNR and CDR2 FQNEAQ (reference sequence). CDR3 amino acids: CASSSPGLAGAGELFF. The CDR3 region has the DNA TGTGCCAGCAGCTCCCCGGGACTAGCGGGAGCCGGGGAGCTGTTTTTT.

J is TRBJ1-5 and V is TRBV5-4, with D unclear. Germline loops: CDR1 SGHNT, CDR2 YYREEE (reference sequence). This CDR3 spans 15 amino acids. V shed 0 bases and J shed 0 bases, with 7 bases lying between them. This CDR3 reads CASSLDGNSNQPQHF. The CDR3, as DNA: TGTGCCAGCAGCTTGGACGGGAATAGCAATCAGCCCCAGCATTTT.

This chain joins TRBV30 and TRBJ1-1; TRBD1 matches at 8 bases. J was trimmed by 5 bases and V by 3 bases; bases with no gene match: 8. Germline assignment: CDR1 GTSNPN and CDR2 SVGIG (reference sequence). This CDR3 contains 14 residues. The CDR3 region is CAWRAGGARTEAFF. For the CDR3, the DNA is TGTGCCTGGAGGGCAGGGGGCGCGAGAACTGAAGCTTTCTTT.

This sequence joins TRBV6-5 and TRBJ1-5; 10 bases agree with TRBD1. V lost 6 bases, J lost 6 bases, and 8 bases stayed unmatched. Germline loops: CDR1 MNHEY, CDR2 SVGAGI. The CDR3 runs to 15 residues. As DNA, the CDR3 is TGTGCCAGCAGGGCCGGGACAGGGGTAAGTCAGCCCCAGCATTTT. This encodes CASRAGTGVSQPQHF.

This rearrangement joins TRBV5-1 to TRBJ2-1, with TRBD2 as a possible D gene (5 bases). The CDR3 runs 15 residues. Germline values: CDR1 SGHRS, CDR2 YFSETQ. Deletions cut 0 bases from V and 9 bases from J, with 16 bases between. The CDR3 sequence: CASSLAGRSGGEQFF. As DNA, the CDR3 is TGCGCCAGCAGCTTGGCTGGTAGGAGCGGCGGTGAGCAGTTCTTC.

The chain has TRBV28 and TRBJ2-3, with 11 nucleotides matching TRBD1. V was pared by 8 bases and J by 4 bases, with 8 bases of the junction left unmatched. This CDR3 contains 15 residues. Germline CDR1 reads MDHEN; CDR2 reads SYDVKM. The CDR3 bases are TGTGCCAGCGGGTACCGGGACAGGGGGTCAGATACGCAGTATTTT. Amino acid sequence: CASGYRDRGSDTQYF. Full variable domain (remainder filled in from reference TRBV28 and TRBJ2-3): DVKVTQSSRYLVKRTGEKVFLECVQDMDHENMFWYRQDPGLGLRLIYFSYDVKMKEKGDIPEGYSVSREKKERFSLILESASTNQTSMYLCASGYRDRGSDTQYFGPGTRLTVL.

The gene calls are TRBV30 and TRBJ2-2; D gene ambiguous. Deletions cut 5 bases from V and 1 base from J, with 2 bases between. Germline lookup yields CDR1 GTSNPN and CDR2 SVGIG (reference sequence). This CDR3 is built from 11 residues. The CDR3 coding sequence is TGTGCCTGGTGGAACACCGGGGAGCTGTTTTTT. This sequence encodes CAWWNTGELFF.

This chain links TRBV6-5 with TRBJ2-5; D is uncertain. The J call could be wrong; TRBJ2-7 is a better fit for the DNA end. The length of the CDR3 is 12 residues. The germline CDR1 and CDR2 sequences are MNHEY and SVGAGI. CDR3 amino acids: CARSLITNEQYF. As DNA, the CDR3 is TGTGCCAGGTCCCTAATTACGAACGAGCAGTACTTC.

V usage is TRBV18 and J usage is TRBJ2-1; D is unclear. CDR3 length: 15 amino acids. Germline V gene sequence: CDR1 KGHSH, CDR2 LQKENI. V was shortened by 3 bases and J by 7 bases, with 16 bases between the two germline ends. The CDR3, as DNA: TGTGCCAGCTCACCTAGCATAGGCCCTTCGAATGAGCAGTTCTTC. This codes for CASSPSIGPSNEQFF.

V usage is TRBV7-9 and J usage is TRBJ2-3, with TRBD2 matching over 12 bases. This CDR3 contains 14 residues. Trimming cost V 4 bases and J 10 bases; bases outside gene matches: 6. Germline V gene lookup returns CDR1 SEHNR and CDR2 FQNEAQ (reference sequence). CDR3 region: CASSSRLAGVAQYF. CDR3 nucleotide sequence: TGTGCCAGCAGCTCCAGACTAGCGGGAGTTGCGCAGTATTTT.

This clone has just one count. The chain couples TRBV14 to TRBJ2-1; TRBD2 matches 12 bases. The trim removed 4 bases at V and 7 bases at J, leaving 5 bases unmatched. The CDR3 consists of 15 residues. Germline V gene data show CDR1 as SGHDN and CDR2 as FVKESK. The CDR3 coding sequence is TGTGCCAGCAGCCCCCGACTAGCGGGAGTTAATGAGCAGTTCTTC. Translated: CASSPRLAGVNEQFF. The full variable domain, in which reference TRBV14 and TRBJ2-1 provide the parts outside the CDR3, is EAGVTQFPSHSVIEKGQTVTLRCDPISGHDNLYWYRRVMGKEIKFLLHFVKESKQDESGMPNNRFLAERTGGTYSTLKVQPAELEDSGVYFCASSPRLAGVNEQFFGPGTRLTVL.

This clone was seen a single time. CDR3 region: CASSLKGQETQYF. In nucleotides, the CDR3 is TGCGCCAGCAGCTTGAAGGGGCAAGAGACCCAGTACTTC. The chain links TRBV5-1 to TRBJ2-5; weak D call: TRBD1 (5 bases). This CDR3 spans 13 amino acids. Trimming cost V 1 base and J 2 bases, with 6 bases left between them. The germline CDR1 and CDR2 sequences are SGHRS and YFSETQ.

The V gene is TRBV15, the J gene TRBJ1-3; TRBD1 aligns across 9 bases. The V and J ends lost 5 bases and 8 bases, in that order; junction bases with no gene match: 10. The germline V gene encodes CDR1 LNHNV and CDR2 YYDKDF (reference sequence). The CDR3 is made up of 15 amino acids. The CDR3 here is CATSPPRTGVDTIYF. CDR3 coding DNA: TGTGCCACCAGCCCCCCGCGGACAGGGGTAGACACCATATATTTT.

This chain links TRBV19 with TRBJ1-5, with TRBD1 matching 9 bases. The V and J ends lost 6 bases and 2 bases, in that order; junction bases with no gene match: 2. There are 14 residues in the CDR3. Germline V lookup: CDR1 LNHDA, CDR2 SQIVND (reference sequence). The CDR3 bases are TGTGCCAGTAGGGACAGGGGAGGCAATCAGCCCCAGCATTTT. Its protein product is CASRDRGGNQPQHF.

The CDR3 DNA reads as TGTGCCAGTAGTAAGGACCGTTATCAGCCCCAGCATTTT. The encoded protein is CASSKDRYQPQHF. The gene calls are TRBV19 and TRBJ1-5, with D uncertain. Trimming took 4 bases from V and 5 from J, leaving 9 bases between them. Germline V gene sequence: CDR1 LNHDA, CDR2 SQIVND (reference sequence). The CDR3 covers 13 residues. The whole variable domain, remainder taken from reference TRBV19 and TRBJ1-5, is DGGITQSPKYLFRKEGQNVTLSCEQNLNHDAMYWYRQDPGQGLRLIYYSQIVNDFQKGDIAEGYSVSREKKESFPLTVTSAQKNPTAFYLCASSKDRYQPQHFGDGTRLSIL.

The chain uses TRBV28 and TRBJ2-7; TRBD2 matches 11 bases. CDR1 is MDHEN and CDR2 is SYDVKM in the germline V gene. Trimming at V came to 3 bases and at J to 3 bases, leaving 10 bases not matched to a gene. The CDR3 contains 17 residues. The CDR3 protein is CASSFTLTSGRYYEQYF. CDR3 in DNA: TGTGCCAGCAGTTTCACTTTAACTAGCGGGAGATACTACGAGCAGTACTTC.

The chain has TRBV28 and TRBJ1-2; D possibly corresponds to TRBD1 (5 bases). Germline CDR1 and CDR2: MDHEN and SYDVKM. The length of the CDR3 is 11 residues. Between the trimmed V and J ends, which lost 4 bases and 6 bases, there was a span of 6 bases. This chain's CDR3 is CASSWGNGYTF. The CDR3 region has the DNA TGTGCCAGCAGTTGGGGGAATGGCTACACCTTC.

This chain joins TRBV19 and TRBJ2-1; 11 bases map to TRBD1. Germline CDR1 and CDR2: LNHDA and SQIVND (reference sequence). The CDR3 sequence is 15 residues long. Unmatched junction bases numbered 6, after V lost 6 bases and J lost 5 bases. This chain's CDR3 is CASRRGQGGHNEQFF. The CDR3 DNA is TGTGCCAGTAGACGGGGACAGGGGGGACACAATGAGCAGTTCTTC.

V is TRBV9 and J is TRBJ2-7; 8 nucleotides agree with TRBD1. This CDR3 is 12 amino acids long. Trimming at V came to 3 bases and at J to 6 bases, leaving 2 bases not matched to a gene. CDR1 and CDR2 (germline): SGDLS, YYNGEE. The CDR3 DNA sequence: TGTGCCAGCAGCGCCGACAGGGGCGAGCAGTACTTC. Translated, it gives CASSADRGEQYF.

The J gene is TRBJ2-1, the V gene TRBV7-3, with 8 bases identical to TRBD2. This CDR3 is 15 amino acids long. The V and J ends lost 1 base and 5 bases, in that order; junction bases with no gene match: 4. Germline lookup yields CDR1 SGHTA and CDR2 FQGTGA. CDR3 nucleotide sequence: TGTGCCAGCAGCTTAATGAGCGGGAGTCACAATGAGCAGTTCTTC. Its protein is CASSLMSGSHNEQFF.

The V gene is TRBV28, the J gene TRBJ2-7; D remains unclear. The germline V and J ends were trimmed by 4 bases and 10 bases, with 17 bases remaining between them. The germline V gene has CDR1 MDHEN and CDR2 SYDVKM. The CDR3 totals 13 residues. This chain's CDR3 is CASSSQPRVLQYF. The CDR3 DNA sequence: TGTGCCAGCAGTTCCCAGCCTCGGGTACTTCAGTACTTC. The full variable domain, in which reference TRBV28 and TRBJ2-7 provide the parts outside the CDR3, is DVKVTQSSRYLVKRTGEKVFLECVQDMDHENMFWYRQDPGLGLRLIYFSYDVKMKEKGDIPEGYSVSREKKERFSLILESASTNQTSMYLCASSSQPRVLQYFGPGTRLTVT.